This T cell receptor beta chain was sequenced during a study of PD-1 blockade in classical Hodgkin lymphoma. Study background: Patients were administered nivolumab (3 mg/kg intravenously) every 2 weeks. Study outcomes and limitations: Baseline TCR diversity was reportedly lower in newly diagnosed patients than in healthy donors. It was reported as lower still in relapsed/refractory patients. The origin of the repertoire differences remains undefined, with disease activity or prior therapy as possible causes.

Brentuximab vedotin exposure varied among the patients, all of whom had relapsed after autologous stem cell transplantation. Magnetic negative selection served to purify CD4+ T cells out of PBMCs that had been thawed. Repertoires were generated with immunoSEQ multiplex PCR, while TCRdb's copy carries only in-frame clones and drops some. The sample records around 25,000 clones, roughly 89% being singletons. This clone turned up a few times. Its antigen is not identified. CDR1 is LNHDA, CDR2 SQIVND, per germline (reference sequence). The V end lost 6 bases, the J end lost 0 bases, and 5 bases lay between the germline ends. CDR3 length equals 13 residues.

This sequence was found in a human donor with classical Hodgkin lymphoma. The gene calls are TRBV19 and TRBJ2-2; D not certain. Sequenced here: CD4+ T cells from blood, sampled at baseline. The CDR3 is CASRGPNTGELFF. The CDR3 DNA reads TGTGCCAGTAGAGGTCCGAACACCGGGGAGCTGTTTTTT. Drawing the rest from reference TRBV19 and TRBJ2-2, the complete variable domain is DGGITQSPKYLFRKEGQNVTLSCEQNLNHDAMYWYRQDPGQGLRLIYYSQIVNDFQKGDIAEGYSVSREKKESFPLTVTSAQKNPTAFYLCASRGPNTGELFFGEGSRLTVL.